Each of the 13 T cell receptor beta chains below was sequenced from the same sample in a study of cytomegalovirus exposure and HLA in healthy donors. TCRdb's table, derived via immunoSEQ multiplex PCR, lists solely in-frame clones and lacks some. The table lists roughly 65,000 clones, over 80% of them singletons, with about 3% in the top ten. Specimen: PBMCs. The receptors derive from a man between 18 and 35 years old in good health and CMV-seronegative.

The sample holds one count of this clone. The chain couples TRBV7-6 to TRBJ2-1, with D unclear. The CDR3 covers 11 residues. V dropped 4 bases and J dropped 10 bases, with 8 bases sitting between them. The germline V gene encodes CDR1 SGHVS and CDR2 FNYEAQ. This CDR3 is CASSWADEQFF. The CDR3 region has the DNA TGTGCCAGCAGCTGGGCAGACGAGCAGTTCTTC.

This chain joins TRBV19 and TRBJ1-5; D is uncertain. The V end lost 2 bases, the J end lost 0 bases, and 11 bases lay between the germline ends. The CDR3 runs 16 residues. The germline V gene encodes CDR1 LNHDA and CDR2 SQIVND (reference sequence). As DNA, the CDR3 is TGTGCCAGTAGTATAACAGAACCATATAGCAATCAGCCCCAGCATTTT. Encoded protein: CASSITEPYSNQPQHF.

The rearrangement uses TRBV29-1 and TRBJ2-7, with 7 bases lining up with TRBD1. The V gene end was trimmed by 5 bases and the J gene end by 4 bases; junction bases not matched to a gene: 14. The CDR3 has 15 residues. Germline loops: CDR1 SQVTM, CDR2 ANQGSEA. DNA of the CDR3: TGCAGCGTTTTTACAACAGGGGCAAAAAATTACGAGCAGTACTTC. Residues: CSVFTTGAKNYEQYF.

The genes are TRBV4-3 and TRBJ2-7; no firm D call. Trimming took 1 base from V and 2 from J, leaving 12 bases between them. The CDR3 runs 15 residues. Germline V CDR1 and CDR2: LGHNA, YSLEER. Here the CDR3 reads CASSQGGDVTYEQYF. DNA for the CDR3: TGCGCCAGCAGCCAAGGCGGTGACGTCACCTACGAGCAGTACTTC.

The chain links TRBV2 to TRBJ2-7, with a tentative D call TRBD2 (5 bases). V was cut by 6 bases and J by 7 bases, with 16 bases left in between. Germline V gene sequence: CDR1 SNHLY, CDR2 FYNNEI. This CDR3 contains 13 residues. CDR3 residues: CASREPSGGEQYF. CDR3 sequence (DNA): TGTGCCAGCAGGGAACCGAGCGGTGGGGAGCAGTACTTC.

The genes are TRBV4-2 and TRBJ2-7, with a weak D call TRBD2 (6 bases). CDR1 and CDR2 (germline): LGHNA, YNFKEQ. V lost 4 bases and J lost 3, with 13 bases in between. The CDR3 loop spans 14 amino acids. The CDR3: CASSPIGRDYEQYF. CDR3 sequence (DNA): TGTGCCAGCAGCCCAATCGGGCGGGACTACGAGCAGTACTTC.

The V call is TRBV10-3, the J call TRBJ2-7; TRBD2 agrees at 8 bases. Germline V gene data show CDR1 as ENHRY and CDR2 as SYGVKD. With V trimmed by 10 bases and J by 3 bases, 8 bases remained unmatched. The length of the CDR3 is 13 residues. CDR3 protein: CATRDAGGYEQYF. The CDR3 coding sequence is TGTGCCACCCGGGATGCGGGAGGCTACGAGCAGTACTTC.

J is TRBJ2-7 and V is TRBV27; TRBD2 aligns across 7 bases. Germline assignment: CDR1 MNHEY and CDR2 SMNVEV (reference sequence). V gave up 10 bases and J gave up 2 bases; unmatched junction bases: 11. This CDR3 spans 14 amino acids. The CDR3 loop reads CATRPGGIPYEQYF. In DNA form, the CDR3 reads TGTGCCACCCGACCGGGGGGAATCCCCTACGAGCAGTACTTC.

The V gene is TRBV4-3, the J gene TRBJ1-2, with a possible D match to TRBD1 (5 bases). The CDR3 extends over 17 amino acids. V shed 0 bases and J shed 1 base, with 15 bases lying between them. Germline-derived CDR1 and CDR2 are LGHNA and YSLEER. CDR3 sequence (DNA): TGCGCCAGCAGCCAAGATCGAGGGACTCTTAATAACTATGGCTACACCTTC. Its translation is CASSQDRGTLNNYGYTF.

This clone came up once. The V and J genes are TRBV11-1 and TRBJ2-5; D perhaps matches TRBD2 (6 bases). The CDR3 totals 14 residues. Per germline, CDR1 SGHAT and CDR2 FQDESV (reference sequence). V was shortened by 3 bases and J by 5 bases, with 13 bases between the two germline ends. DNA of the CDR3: TGTGCCAGCAGCTTGGGACTCCTATCGGAGACCCAGTACTTC. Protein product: CASSLGLLSETQYF.

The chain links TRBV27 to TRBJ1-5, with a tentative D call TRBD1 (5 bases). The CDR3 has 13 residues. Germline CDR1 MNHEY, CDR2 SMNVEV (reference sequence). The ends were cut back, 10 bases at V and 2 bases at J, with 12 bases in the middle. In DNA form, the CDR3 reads TGTGCCACTTCCCCGGGGGGCAATCAGCCCCAGCATTTT. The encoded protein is CATSPGGNQPQHF.

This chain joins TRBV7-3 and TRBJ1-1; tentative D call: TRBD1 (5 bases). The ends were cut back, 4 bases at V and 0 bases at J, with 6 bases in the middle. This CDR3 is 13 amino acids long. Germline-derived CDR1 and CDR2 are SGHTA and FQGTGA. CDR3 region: CASSSQVNTEAFF. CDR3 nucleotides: TGTGCCAGCAGCTCACAGGTGAACACTGAAGCTTTCTTT. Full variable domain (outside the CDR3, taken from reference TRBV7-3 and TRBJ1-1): GAGVSQTPSNKVTEKGKYVELRCDPISGHTALYWYRQSLGQGPEFLIYFQGTGAADDSGLPNDRFFAVRPEGSVSTLKIQRTERGDSAVYLCASSSQVNTEAFFGQGTRLTVV.

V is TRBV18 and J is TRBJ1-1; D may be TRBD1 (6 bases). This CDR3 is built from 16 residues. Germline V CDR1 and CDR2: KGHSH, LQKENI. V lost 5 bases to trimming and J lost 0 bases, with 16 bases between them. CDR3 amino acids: CASSAKQGSMNTEAFF. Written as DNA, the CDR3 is TGTGCCAGCTCAGCCAAACAGGGTTCCATGAACACTGAAGCTTTCTTT.